A selection of T cell receptor beta chains follows, all from one sample in a study of T cell changes during pregnancy in multiple sclerosis. The method was immunoSEQ multiplex PCR; TCRdb's version includes in-frame clones alone and lacks a portion of them. This sample has 20,000 to 25,000 clones; 85% occur once, and the top ten carry around 16%. The sequences come from CD8+ T cells from peripheral blood mononuclear cells, collected in the first trimester of pregnancy. These receptors were obtained from a female donor in good health, enrolled as a control in a pregnancy study. Each CDR3 is given with its conserved first and last residue. Fields, in order: clone size, J gene, V gene, CDR3 protein. Clone sizes are given selectively: once, few, many, or a class where the clone is expanded.

clone_size: -
j_call: TRBJ2-7
v_call: TRBV10-1
cdr3_aa: CASSEGLAGAEQYF

clone_size: medium-sized
j_call: TRBJ2-2
v_call: TRBV25-1
cdr3_aa: CASSPSGDTGELFF

clone_size: -
j_call: TRBJ1-1
v_call: TRBV5-6
cdr3_aa: CASSLKGWRAEAFF

clone_size: -
j_call: TRBJ2-2
v_call: TRBV28
cdr3_aa: CASRFIANTGELFF

clone_size: -
j_call: TRBJ1-4
v_call: TRBV19
cdr3_aa: CASSIAHRVDEKLFF

clone_size: -
j_call: TRBJ2-3
v_call: TRBV4-2
cdr3_aa: CASSLGLDQYF

clone_size: few
j_call: TRBJ2-7
v_call: TRBV7-9
cdr3_aa: CASSSLDTSTPYEQYF

clone_size: -
j_call: TRBJ1-1
v_call: TRBV6-5
cdr3_aa: CASSYLTGGQGRAFF

clone_size: -
j_call: TRBJ1-2
v_call: TRBV28
cdr3_aa: CASSVQGNYGYTF

clone_size: -
j_call: TRBJ2-7
v_call: TRBV7-9
cdr3_aa: CASSLSGGTYEQYF

clone_size: -
j_call: TRBJ2-7
v_call: TRBV5-1
cdr3_aa: CASSPDRNYEQYF

clone_size: -
j_call: TRBJ2-1
v_call: TRBV7-6
cdr3_aa: CASSHTSTGYNEQFF

clone_size: -
j_call: TRBJ1-2
v_call: TRBV7-2
cdr3_aa: CASSLSGGQGYGYTF

clone_size: -
j_call: TRBJ2-2
v_call: TRBV7-6
cdr3_aa: CASRRLAGEATGELFF

clone_size: -
j_call: TRBJ1-4
v_call: TRBV2
cdr3_aa: CASTEDAFGAVFFRLGNEKLFF

clone_size: -
j_call: TRBJ2-4
v_call: TRBV4-1
cdr3_aa: CASSQGLGIEAKNIQYF

clone_size: -
j_call: TRBJ2-1
v_call: TRBV5-6
cdr3_aa: CASSLDRGGNEQFF

clone_size: -
j_call: TRBJ2-7
v_call: TRBV27
cdr3_aa: CASSSGTGGPYEQYF

clone_size: -
j_call: TRBJ2-7
v_call: TRBV15
cdr3_aa: CATSRERRGDEQYF

clone_size: -
j_call: TRBJ2-7
v_call: TRBV27
cdr3_aa: CASMGGAYEQYF

clone_size: -
j_call: TRBJ1-1
v_call: TRBV5-6
cdr3_aa: CASSLDRAGMNTEAFF

clone_size: -
j_call: TRBJ2-2
v_call: TRBV5-1
cdr3_aa: CASSLSRTSTDTGELFF

clone_size: -
j_call: TRBJ2-7
v_call: TRBV4-3
cdr3_aa: CASSQSRGDTYEQYF

clone_size: -
j_call: TRBJ1-2
v_call: TRBV19
cdr3_aa: CASSMTGGRDYGYTF

clone_size: -
j_call: TRBJ1-4
v_call: TRBV20-1
cdr3_aa: CSARGMRELFF

clone_size: -
j_call: TRBJ2-3
v_call: TRBV6-1
cdr3_aa: CASSEGGGSGADTQYF

clone_size: -
j_call: TRBJ2-6
v_call: TRBV7-9
cdr3_aa: CASRDPGTGESGANVLTF

clone_size: once
j_call: TRBJ2-1
v_call: TRBV10-1
cdr3_aa: CASSESSSGSWNEQFF

clone_size: -
j_call: TRBJ2-5
v_call: TRBV4-3
cdr3_aa: CASSHERGSQETQYF

clone_size: -
j_call: TRBJ2-7
v_call: TRBV28
cdr3_aa: CASSLSQGAEQYF

clone_size: -
j_call: TRBJ1-4
v_call: TRBV5-1
cdr3_aa: CASSATSPGTGYEKLFF

clone_size: -
j_call: TRBJ1-1
v_call: TRBV7-6
cdr3_aa: CASSLRGARVTEAFF

clone_size: -
j_call: TRBJ2-7
v_call: TRBV7-9
cdr3_aa: CASSYLAGATYEQYF

clone_size: -
j_call: TRBJ1-2
v_call: TRBV9
cdr3_aa: CASSVDGQGAYGYTF

clone_size: -
j_call: TRBJ1-2
v_call: TRBV5-1
cdr3_aa: CASGGNYGYTF

clone_size: once
j_call: TRBJ1-2
v_call: TRBV27
cdr3_aa: CASRDGGGGYGYTF

clone_size: -
j_call: TRBJ2-2
v_call: TRBV6-1
cdr3_aa: CASNGGDTGELFF

clone_size: -
j_call: TRBJ2-2
v_call: TRBV10-1
cdr3_aa: CASSEEGTSGRGELFF

clone_size: -
j_call: TRBJ2-7
v_call: TRBV6-1
cdr3_aa: CASGFSGELEQYF

clone_size: -
j_call: TRBJ1-6
v_call: TRBV4-1
cdr3_aa: CASSQGTGWSNSPLHF

clone_size: few
j_call: TRBJ1-6
v_call: TRBV9
cdr3_aa: CASSVSDREASPLHF

clone_size: -
j_call: TRBJ2-7
v_call: TRBV7-7
cdr3_aa: CASSLPPDSTPGYEQYF